This T cell receptor beta chain was profiled in a study of control samples from healthy donors and cancer patients. V lost 8 bases and J lost 0, with 10 bases in between. The germline gives CDR1 MDHEN, CDR2 SYDVKM. The CDR3 totals 13 residues. Here immunoSEQ multiplex PCR was the method, and the copy in TCRdb shows in-frame clones only, minus some. The data show around 160,000 clones, approximately 94% seen once. This receptor was obtained from a man younger than 35 in good health. The V gene is TRBV28, the J gene TRBJ1-1, with D tentatively TRBD1 (5 bases). Sequenced: blood. CDR3: CASWGSLNTEAFF. DNA for the CDR3: TGTGCCAGCTGGGGGTCGTTGAACACTGAAGCTTTCTTT. Full variable domain (outside the CDR3, taken from reference TRBV28 and TRBJ1-1): DVKVTQSSRYLVKRTGEKVFLECVQDMDHENMFWYRQDPGLGLRLIYFSYDVKMKEKGDIPEGYSVSREKKERFSLILESASTNQTSMYLCASWGSLNTEAFFGQGTRLTVV.